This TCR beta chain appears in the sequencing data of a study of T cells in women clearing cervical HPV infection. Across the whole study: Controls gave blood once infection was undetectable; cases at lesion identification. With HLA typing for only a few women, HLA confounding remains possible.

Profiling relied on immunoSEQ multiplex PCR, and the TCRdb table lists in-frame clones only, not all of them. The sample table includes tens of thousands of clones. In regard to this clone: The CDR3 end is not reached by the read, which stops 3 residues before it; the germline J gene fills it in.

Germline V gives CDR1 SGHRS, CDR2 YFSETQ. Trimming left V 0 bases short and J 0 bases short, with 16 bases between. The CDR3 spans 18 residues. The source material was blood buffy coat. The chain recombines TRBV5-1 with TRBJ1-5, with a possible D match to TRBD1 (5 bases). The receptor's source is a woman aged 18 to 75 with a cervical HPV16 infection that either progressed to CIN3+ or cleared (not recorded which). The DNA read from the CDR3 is TGCGCCAGCAGCTTGGACCCGACAGACGGTTATAGCAATCAGCCC. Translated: CASSLDPTDGYSNQP. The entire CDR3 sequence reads CASSLDPTDGYSNQPQHF.